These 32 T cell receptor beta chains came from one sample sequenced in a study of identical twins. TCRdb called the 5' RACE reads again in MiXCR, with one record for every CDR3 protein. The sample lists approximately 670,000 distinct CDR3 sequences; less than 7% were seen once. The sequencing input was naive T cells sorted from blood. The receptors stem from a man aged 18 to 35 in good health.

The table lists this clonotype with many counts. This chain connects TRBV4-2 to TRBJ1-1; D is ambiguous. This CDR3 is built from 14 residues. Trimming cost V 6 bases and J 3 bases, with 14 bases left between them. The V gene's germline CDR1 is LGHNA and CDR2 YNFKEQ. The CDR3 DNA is TGTGCCAGCAGGCCTATGGTGGGAGACACTGAAGCTTTCTTT. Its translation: CASRPMVGDTEAFF.

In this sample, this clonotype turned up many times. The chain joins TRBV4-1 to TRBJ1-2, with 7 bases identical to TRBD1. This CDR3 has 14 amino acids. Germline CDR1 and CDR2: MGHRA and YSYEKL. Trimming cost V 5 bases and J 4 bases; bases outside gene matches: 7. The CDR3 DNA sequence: TGCGCCAGCAGCGCCCGGGACAGCGGCTATGGCTACACCTTC. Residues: CASSARDSGYGYTF.

The CDR3 DNA is TGTGCCAGCAGCAAAGAGGAGGAGTCCACCCCACGGGATGAGCAGTTCTTC. As protein: CASSKEEESTPRDEQFF. This chain links TRBV21-1 with TRBJ2-1; the D call TRBD2 from the table was never checked on the DNA. TRBV21-1 constitutes a pseudogene. This CDR3 spans 17 amino acids.

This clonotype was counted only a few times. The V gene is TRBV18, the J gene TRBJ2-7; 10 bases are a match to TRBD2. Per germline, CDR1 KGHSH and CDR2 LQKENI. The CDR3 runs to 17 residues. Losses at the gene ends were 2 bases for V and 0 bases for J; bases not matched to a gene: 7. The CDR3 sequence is CASSPTAGGPGSYEQYF. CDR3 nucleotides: TGTGCCAGCTCACCAACAGCGGGAGGGCCAGGCTCCTACGAGCAGTACTTC.

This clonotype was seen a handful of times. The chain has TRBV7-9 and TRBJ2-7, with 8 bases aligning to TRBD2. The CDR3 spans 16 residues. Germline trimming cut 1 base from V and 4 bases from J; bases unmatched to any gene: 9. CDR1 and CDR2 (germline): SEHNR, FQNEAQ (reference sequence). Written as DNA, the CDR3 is TGTGCCAGCAGCTTAGGACATTCTAGCGGGCGGTACGAGCAGTACTTC. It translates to CASSLGHSSGRYEQYF.

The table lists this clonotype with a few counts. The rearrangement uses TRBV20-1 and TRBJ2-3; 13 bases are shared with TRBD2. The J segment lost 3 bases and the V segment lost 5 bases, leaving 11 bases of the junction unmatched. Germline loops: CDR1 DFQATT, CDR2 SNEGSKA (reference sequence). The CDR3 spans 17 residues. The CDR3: CSAQGTSGTLRTDTQYF. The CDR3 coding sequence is TGCAGTGCTCAAGGGACTAGCGGGACATTGAGGACAGATACGCAGTATTTT.

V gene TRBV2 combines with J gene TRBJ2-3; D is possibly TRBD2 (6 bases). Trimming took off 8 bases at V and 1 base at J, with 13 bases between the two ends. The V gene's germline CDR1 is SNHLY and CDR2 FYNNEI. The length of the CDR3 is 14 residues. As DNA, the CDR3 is TGTGCCAGCGGGGGACTTCGCGGCACAGATACGCAGTATTTT. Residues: CASGGLRGTDTQYF.

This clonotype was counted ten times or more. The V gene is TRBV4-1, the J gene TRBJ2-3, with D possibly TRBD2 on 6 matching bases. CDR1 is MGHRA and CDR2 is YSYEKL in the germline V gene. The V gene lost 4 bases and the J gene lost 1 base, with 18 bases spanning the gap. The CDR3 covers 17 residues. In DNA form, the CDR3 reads TGCGCCAGCAGCCCACCTCTAGCGTCATCTGGCACAGATACGCAGTATTTT. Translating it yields CASSPPLASSGTDTQYF.

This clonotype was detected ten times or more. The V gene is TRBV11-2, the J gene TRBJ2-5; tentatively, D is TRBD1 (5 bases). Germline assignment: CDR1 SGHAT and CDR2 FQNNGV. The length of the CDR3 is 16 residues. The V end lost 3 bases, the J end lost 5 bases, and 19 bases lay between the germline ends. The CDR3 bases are TGTGCCAGCAGCTTTATTACCTCTGGGGCTTGGGAGACCCAGTACTTC. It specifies CASSFITSGAWETQYF.

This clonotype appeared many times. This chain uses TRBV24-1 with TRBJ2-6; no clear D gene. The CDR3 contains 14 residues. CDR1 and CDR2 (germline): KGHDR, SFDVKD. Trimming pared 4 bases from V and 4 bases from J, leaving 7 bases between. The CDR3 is CATSDVKGANVLTF. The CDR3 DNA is TGTGCCACCAGTGACGTAAAAGGGGCCAACGTCCTGACTTTC.

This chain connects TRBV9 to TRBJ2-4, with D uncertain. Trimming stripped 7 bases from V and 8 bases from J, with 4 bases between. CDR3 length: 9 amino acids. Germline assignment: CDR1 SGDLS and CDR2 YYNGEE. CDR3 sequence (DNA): TGTGCCAGCCGACACATTCAGTACTTC. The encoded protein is CASRHIQYF. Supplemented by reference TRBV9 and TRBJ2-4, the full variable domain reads DSGVTQTPKHLITATGQRVTLRCSPRSGDLSVYWYQQSLDQGLQFLIQYYNGEERAKGNILERFSAQQFPDLHSELNLSSLELGDSALYFCASRHIQYFGAGTRLSVL.

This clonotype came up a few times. The CDR3 sequence is CASSSNRGGSITEAFF. The CDR3 DNA is TGTGCCAGCAGCTCCAACAGGGGGGGGTCGATCACTGAAGCTTTCTTT. V usage is TRBV7-2 and J usage is TRBJ1-1; 8 bases match TRBD1. The CDR3 is 16 amino acids. The junction had 11 bases not matched to a gene; V was cut back by 4 bases and J by 4 bases. CDR1 and CDR2 from the germline V gene are SGHTA and FQGNSA.

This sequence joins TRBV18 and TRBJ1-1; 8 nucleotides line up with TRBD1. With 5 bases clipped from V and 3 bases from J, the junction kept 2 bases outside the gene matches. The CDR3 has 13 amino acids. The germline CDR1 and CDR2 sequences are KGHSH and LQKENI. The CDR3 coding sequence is TGTGCCAGCTCAGTACAGGGGGACACTGAAGCTTTCTTT. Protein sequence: CASSVQGDTEAFF.

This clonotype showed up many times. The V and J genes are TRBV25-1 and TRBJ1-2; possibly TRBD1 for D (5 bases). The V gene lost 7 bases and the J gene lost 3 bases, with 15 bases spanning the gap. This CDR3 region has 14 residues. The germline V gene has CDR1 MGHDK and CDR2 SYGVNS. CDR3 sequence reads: CASTVTGTYYGYTF. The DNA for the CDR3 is TGTGCCAGCACTGTGACCGGGACTTACTATGGCTACACCTTC.

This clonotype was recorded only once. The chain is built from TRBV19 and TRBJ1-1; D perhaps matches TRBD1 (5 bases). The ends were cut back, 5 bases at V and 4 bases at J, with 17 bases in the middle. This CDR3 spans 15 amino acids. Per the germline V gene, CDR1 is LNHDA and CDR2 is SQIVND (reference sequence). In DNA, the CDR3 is TGTGCCAGTAGTCCTACCCCGGGACTTCTCACTGAAGCTTTCTTT. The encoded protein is CASSPTPGLLTEAFF.

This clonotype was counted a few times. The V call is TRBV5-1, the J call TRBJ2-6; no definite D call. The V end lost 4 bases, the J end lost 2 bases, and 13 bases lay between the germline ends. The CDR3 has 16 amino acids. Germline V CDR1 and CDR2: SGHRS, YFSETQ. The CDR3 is CASSPPAAAGANVLTF. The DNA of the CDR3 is TGCGCCAGCAGCCCCCCTGCGGCTGCTGGGGCCAACGTCCTGACTTTC. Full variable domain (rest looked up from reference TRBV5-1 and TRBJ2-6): KAGVTQTPRYLIKTRGQQVTLSCSPISGHRSVSWYQQTPGQGLQFLFEYFSETQRNKGNFPGRFSGRQFSNSRSEMNVSTLELGDSALYLCASSPPAAAGANVLTFGAGSRLTVL.

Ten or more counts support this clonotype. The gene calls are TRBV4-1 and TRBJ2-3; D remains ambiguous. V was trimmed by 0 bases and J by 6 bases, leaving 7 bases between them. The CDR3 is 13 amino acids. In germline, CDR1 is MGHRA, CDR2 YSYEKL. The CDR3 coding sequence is TGCGCCAGCAGCCAAGAAGGGCGGGATACGCAGTATTTT. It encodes CASSQEGRDTQYF.

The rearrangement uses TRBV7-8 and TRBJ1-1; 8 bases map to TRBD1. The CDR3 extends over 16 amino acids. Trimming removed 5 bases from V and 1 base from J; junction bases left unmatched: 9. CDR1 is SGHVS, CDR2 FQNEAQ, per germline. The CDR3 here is CASSPQKTGENTEAFF. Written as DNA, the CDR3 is TGTGCCAGCAGCCCGCAAAAGACAGGGGAGAACACTGAAGCTTTCTTT.

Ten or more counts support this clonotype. The CDR3 DNA follows: TGTGCTAGTGGTTACACCGGGACGGTAACTGAAGCTTTCTTT. It codes for CASGYTGTVTEAFF. This rearrangement joins TRBV12-5 to TRBJ1-1, with a possible D match to TRBD1 (5 bases). Germline V gene lookup returns CDR1 LGHNT and CDR2 FRNRAP. The CDR3 extends over 14 amino acids. Trimming pared 4 bases from V and 5 bases from J, leaving 14 bases between.

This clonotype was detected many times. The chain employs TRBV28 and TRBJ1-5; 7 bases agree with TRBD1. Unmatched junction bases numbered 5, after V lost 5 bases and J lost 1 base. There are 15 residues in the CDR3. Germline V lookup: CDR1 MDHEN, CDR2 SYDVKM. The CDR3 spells CASSRTGESNQPQHF. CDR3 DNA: TGTGCCAGCAGTCGCACAGGGGAAAGCAATCAGCCCCAGCATTTT.

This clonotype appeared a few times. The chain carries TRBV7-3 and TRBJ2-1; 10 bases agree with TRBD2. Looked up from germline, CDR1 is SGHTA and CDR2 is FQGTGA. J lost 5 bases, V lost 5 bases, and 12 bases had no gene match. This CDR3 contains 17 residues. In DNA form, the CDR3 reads TGTGCCAGCAGCCCGACTGGTCGCCTAGCGGGGGACAATGAGCAGTTCTTC. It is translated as CASSPTGRLAGDNEQFF. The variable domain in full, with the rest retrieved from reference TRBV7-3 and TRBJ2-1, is GAGVSQTPSNKVTEKGKYVELRCDPISGHTALYWYRQSLGQGPEFLIYFQGTGAADDSGLPNDRFFAVRPEGSVSTLKIQRTERGDSAVYLCASSPTGRLAGDNEQFFGPGTRLTVL.

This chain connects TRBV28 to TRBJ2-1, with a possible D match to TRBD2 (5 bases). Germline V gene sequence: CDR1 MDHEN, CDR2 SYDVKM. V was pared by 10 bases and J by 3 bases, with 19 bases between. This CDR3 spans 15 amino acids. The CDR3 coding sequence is TGTGCCACCATACCCTCGAGGGCCCTCTACAATGAGCAGTTCTTC. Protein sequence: CATIPSRALYNEQFF. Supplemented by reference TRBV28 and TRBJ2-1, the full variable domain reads DVKVTQSSRYLVKRTGEKVFLECVQDMDHENMFWYRQDPGLGLRLIYFSYDVKMKEKGDIPEGYSVSREKKERFSLILESASTNQTSMYLCATIPSRALYNEQFFGPGTRLTVL.

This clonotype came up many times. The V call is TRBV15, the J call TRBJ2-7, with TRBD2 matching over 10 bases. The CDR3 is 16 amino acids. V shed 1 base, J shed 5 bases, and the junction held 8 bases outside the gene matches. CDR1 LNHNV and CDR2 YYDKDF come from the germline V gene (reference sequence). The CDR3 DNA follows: TGTGCCACCAGCAGAGGTCTCCTAGCGGGAGAGAACGAGCAGTACTTC. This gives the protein CATSRGLLAGENEQYF. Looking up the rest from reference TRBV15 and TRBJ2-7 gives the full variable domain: DAMVIQNPRYQVTQFGKPVTLSCSQTLNHNVMYWYQQKSSQAPKLLFHYYDKDFNNEADTPDNFQSRRPNTSFCFLDIRSPGLGDTAMYLCATSRGLLAGENEQYFGPGTRLTVT.

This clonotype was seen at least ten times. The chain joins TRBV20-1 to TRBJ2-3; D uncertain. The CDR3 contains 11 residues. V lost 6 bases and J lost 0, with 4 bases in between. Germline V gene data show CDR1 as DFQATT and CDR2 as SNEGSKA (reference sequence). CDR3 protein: CSAWSTDTQYF. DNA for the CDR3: TGCAGTGCATGGAGCACAGATACGCAGTATTTT.

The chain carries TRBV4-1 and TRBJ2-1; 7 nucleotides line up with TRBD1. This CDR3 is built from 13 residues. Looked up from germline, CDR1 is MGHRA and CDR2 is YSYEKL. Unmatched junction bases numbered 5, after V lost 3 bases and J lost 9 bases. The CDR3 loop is CASSQRQGTEQFF. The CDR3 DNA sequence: TGCGCCAGCAGCCAGCGACAGGGTACTGAGCAGTTCTTC.

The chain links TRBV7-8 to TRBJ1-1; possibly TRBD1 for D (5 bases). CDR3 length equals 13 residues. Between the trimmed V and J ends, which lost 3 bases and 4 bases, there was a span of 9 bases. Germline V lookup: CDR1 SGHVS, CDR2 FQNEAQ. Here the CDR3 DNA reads TGTGCCAGCAGCTTTTGGCAGGGCACTGAAGCTTTCTTT. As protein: CASSFWQGTEAFF.

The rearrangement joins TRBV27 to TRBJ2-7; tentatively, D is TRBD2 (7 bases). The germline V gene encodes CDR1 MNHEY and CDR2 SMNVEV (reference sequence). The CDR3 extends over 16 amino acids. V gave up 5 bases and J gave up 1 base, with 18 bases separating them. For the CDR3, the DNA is TGTGCCAGCAGTCCCCTCGGGGGAGGGGGGTCCTACGAGCAGTACTTC. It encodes CASSPLGGGGSYEQYF.

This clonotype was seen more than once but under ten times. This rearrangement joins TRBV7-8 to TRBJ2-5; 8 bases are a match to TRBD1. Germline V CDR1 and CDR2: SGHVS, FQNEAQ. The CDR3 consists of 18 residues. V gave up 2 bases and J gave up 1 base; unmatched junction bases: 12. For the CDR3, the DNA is TGTGCCAGCAGCTTATCTATGGGACAGGATTTAACCCAAGAGACCCAGTACTTC. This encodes CASSLSMGQDLTQETQYF.

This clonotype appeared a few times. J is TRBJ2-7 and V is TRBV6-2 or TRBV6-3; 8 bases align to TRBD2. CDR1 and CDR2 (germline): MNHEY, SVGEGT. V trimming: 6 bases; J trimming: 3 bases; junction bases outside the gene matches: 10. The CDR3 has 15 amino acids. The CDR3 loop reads CASRAPGLGLYEQYF. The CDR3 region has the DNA TGTGCCAGCAGAGCACCGGGACTAGGCCTCTACGAGCAGTACTTC.

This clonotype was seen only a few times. This chain's CDR3 is CASSLAQREVQETQYF. The CDR3 DNA reads TGTGCCAGCAGCTTAGCCCAGCGTGAGGTCCAAGAGACCCAGTACTTC. The V gene is TRBV7-8, the J gene TRBJ2-5; no reliable D call. This CDR3 is 16 amino acids long. Trimming cost V 0 bases and J 1 base, with 12 bases left between them. From germline, CDR1 is SGHVS and CDR2 FQNEAQ.

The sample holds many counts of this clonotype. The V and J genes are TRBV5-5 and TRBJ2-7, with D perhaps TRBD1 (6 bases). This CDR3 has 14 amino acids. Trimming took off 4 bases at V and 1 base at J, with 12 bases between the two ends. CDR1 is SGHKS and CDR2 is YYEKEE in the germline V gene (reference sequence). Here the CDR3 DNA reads TGTGCCAGCAGCGGTGACAGGTCATCCTACGAGCAGTACGTC. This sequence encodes CASSGDRSSYEQYV.

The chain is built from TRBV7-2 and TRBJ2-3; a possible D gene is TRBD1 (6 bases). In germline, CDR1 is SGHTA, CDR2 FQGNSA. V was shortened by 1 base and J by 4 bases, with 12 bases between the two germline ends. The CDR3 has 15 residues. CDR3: CASSLETGRADTQYF. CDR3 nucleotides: TGTGCCAGCAGCTTAGAAACAGGGAGAGCAGATACGCAGTATTTT.